This is a list of T cell receptor beta chains from one sample in a study of cytomegalovirus exposure and HLA in healthy donors. Libraries were prepared by immunoSEQ multiplex PCR; TCRdb keeps only in-frame clonotypes and omits some of them. Of 85,000 to 120,000 clones in the sample, more than 65% are singletons; the top ten hold about 0.8%. What was sequenced was PBMCs. The receptors shown here come from a boy aged 5-17 years in good health and CMV-seronegative. CDR3s include the opening cysteine and the closing phenylalanine or tryptophan. Fields, in order: CDR3 DNA, CDR3 protein, V gene, D gene, CDR3 length, clone size, J gene. The D gene is left open where the match is weak. The listing skips clone size in some rows; elsewhere it reads once, few, many or a size class.

TGTGCCAGCAGCTTGACAGGGCTCACGGGGGCTTTCTTT | CASSLTGLTGAFF | TRBV5-8 | - | 13 | few | TRBJ1-1
TGTGCCAGCAGTGACTCGGCGGGGGGGCCAACAGATACGCAGTATTTT | CASSDSAGGPTDTQYF | TRBV6-4 | TRBD2 | 16 | few | TRBJ2-3
TGCAGCGTCAGTGGAGATTTCAACACTGAAGCTTTCTTT | CSVSGDFNTEAFF | TRBV29-1 | - | 13 | few | TRBJ1-1
TGTGCCAGCAGTCCCCAGTGGGGACAGTCTTATTCACCCCTCCACTTT | CASSPQWGQSYSPLHF | TRBV28 | TRBD1 | 16 | once | TRBJ1-6
TGTGCCAGCAGCTCCCAGACAGGGGACGTAATGCAGTATTTT | CASSSQTGDVMQYF | TRBV11-3 | TRBD1 | 14 | - | TRBJ2-3
TGCGCCAGCAGCTTGTCAGGTCCCAATCAGCCCCAGCATTTT | CASSLSGPNQPQHF | TRBV5-1 | - | 14 | - | TRBJ1-5
TGTGCCAGCAGTTCACAGGGGCCTCCCTACAATGAGCAGTTCTTC | CASSSQGPPYNEQFF | TRBV6-6 | TRBD1 | 15 | - | TRBJ2-1
TGTGCCAGCAGTTACTCGGGGCTTGACGGCTACACCTTC | CASSYSGLDGYTF | TRBV6-5 | - | 13 | - | TRBJ1-2
TGCGCCAGCAGCTTGAACCCGACAGGGGGGAGCACAGATACGCAGTATTTT | CASSLNPTGGSTDTQYF | TRBV5-1 | TRBD1 | 17 | - | TRBJ2-3
TGTGCGTCCGGGACAAAGAGCAATCAGCCCCAGCATTTT | CASGTKSNQPQHF | TRBV30 | - | 13 | - | TRBJ1-5
TGTGCCAGCAGCTCCACCGGGGGGGCCGGATCCTACAATGAGCAGTTCTTC | CASSSTGGAGSYNEQFF | TRBV7-3 | TRBD2 | 17 | many | TRBJ2-1
TGTGCCTGGAGCAGACAGGGCTCGATCTCTCAGCCCCAGCATTTT | CAWSRQGSISQPQHF | TRBV30 | TRBD1 | 15 | - | TRBJ1-5
TGTGCCAGCAGCTCCTCCTACGAGCAGTACTTC | CASSSSYEQYF | TRBV5-4 | - | 11 | - | TRBJ2-7
TGTGCCAGCAGTAGGAGAGGAAGCTCCTACAATGAGCAGTTCTTC | CASSRRGSSYNEQFF | TRBV2 | - | 15 | - | TRBJ2-1
TGTGCCAGCAGAGCGGGGGATCTAGCCAAAAACATTCAGTACTTC | CASRAGDLAKNIQYF | TRBV28 | TRBD2 | 15 | - | TRBJ2-4
TGTGCCTGGAGTTGGACTTATGGCTACACCTTC | CAWSWTYGYTF | TRBV30 | - | 11 | once | TRBJ1-2
TGTGCCAGCAGTGACCTCATCGGGGACAGGGGACGGGATCAGCCCCAGCATTTT | CASSDLIGDRGRDQPQHF | TRBV2 | TRBD1 | 18 | - | TRBJ1-5
TGTGCCAGCAGCCCCGACAGGGGGGTTCACGAGCAGTACTTC | CASSPDRGVHEQYF | TRBV7-9 | TRBD1 | 14 | - | TRBJ2-7
TGCGCCAGCAGCTTTCTAGCGGGAGCTGAGCAGTTCTTC | CASSFLAGAEQFF | TRBV5-1 | TRBD2 | 13 | few | TRBJ2-1
TGTGCCAGCAGCTCAGGTACTGTTCAGCCCCAGCATTTT | CASSSGTVQPQHF | TRBV5-6 | - | 13 | - | TRBJ1-5
TGTGCCAGCCTTCGCCAGGCCCTCACCGGGGAGCTGTTTTTT | CASLRQALTGELFF | TRBV7-9 | - | 14 | - | TRBJ2-2
TGTGCCAGCAGCGTAGACCCTCCCGGCACTGAAGCTTTCTTT | CASSVDPPGTEAFF | TRBV9 | - | 14 | - | TRBJ1-1
TGCGCCAGCAGCTCCGGGACAGGGACTAATGAAGCTTTCTTT | CASSSGTGTNEAFF | TRBV10-1 | TRBD1 | 14 | few | TRBJ1-1
TGTGCCAGCAGTTTACAAGGACAGGGGGATTGGAATCAGCCCCAGCATTTT | CASSLQGQGDWNQPQHF | TRBV28 | TRBD1 | 17 | once | TRBJ1-5
TGTGCCAGCAGCCGAGGGAGGGGGACCAATGGCTACACCTTC | CASSRGRGTNGYTF | TRBV5-4 | - | 14 | - | TRBJ1-2
TGTGCCAGCAGAGATTACGGGGATCAGCCCCAGCATTTT | CASRDYGDQPQHF | TRBV2 | - | 13 | - | TRBJ1-5
TGTGCCATCAGGGAGACGGGCTCTGGGGCCAACGTCCTGACTTTC | CAIRETGSGANVLTF | TRBV10-3 | - | 15 | - | TRBJ2-6
TGTGCCAGCAGGGACAGGGGGCGCAGGATAACAGATACGCAGTATTTT | CASRDRGRRITDTQYF | TRBV5-4 | TRBD1 | 16 | - | TRBJ2-3
TGCGCCAGCAGCCCCTGGACAGGGCACTATGGCTACACCTTC | CASSPWTGHYGYTF | TRBV4-1 | TRBD1 | 14 | - | TRBJ1-2
TGTGCCAGCAGTGGCGCAGGGGCCGTTAATGAAAAACTGTTTTTT | CASSGAGAVNEKLFF | TRBV27 | - | 15 | - | TRBJ1-4
TGTGCCAGCAGTGAACGGGGTCGCTCTGGGGCCAACGTCCTGACTTTC | CASSERGRSGANVLTF | TRBV6-1 | - | 16 | - | TRBJ2-6
TGTGCCAGCACCGGTTGGGAGTCCTATGGCTACACCTTC | CASTGWESYGYTF | TRBV6-1 | - | 13 | - | TRBJ1-2
TGTGCCAGCAGCTTAGAGAAACCAGGTGAAGCTTTCTTT | CASSLEKPGEAFF | TRBV7-9 | - | 13 | - | TRBJ1-1
TGTGCCAGTAGTATATTAGCGGGGGCAACCTACGAGCAGTACTTC | CASSILAGATYEQYF | TRBV19 | TRBD2 | 15 | - | TRBJ2-7
TGTGCCAGCAGCTTCGACGGGGAAGAGACCCAGTACTTC | CASSFDGEETQYF | TRBV7-2 | - | 13 | - | TRBJ2-5
TGTGCCAGCAGACTACAGGGGGACGGAAACACCATATATTTT | CASRLQGDGNTIYF | TRBV6-6 | TRBD1 | 14 | - | TRBJ1-3
TGTGCCAGCAGCACAGTGGCCGTTAGCAATCAGCCCCAGCATTTT | CASSTVAVSNQPQHF | TRBV2 | - | 15 | - | TRBJ1-5
TGTGCCAGCAGCGGATTTAGAGACCGGGACAGGGAACAGCCCCAGCATTTT | CASSGFRDRDREQPQHF | TRBV5-8 | TRBD1 | 17 | - | TRBJ1-5
TGTGCCAGCAGCCCACGGGGGGGCACTGAAGCTTTCTTT | CASSPRGGTEAFF | TRBV6-5 | - | 13 | - | TRBJ1-1
TGTGCCAGCAGCGTAGGTCGGGGGTTTGCGGGAGGCGGAGACAATGAGCAGTTCTTC | CASSVGRGFAGGGDNEQFF | TRBV9 | TRBD2 | 19 | - | TRBJ2-1
TGTGCCAGCAGTTCCCTGGAAAAACTGTTTTTT | CASSSLEKLFF | TRBV28 | - | 11 | - | TRBJ1-4
TGCGCCAGCAGCCAGGACAGGGCTCCGAACACTGAAGCTTTCTTT | CASSQDRAPNTEAFF | TRBV4-1 | TRBD1 | 15 | - | TRBJ1-1
TGTGCCAGCAGCGCTTCCTCTCCCATAGCCTACAATGAGCAGTTCTTC | CASSASSPIAYNEQFF | TRBV2 | - | 16 | - | TRBJ2-1
TGCGCCAGCAGTGAGACCGGGACAGGGGGCGTCGAGCAGTACTTC | CASSETGTGGVEQYF | TRBV10-1 | TRBD1 | 15 | - | TRBJ2-7
TGCGCCAGCAGCCGCGGTTGGGACAACTCCTACGAGCAGTACTTC | CASSRGWDNSYEQYF | TRBV4-1 | - | 15 | once | TRBJ2-7
TGTGCCATCATGGCCCCTGGCTACGAGCAGTACTTC | CAIMAPGYEQYF | TRBV10-3 | - | 12 | - | TRBJ2-7
TGCGCCAGCAGCTTGGCGGGGTTTTTTGACACTGAAGCTTTCTTT | CASSLAGFFDTEAFF | TRBV5-1 | - | 15 | - | TRBJ1-1
TGTGCCAGCAGTCCCCTCACTCCTAGCACAGATACGCAGTATTTT | CASSPLTPSTDTQYF | TRBV27 | - | 15 | once | TRBJ2-3
TGTGCCAGCAACCGGGGTAGGGGGAGCACTGAAGCTTTCTTT | CASNRGRGSTEAFF | TRBV6-5 | - | 14 | - | TRBJ1-1
TGCGCCAGCAGCCAAGAGTATCAGACTAGCATCTACGAGCAGTACTTC | CASSQEYQTSIYEQYF | TRBV4-1 | TRBD2 | 16 | - | TRBJ2-7
TGTGGAACGAGCCGAACTGGGGCCAACGTCCTGACTTTC | CGTSRTGANVLTF | TRBV10-3 | - | 13 | - | TRBJ2-6
TGCGCCAGCAGCTTGGAGGGGGCATATCAGCCCCAGCATTTT | CASSLEGAYQPQHF | TRBV5-1 | TRBD1 | 14 | - | TRBJ1-5